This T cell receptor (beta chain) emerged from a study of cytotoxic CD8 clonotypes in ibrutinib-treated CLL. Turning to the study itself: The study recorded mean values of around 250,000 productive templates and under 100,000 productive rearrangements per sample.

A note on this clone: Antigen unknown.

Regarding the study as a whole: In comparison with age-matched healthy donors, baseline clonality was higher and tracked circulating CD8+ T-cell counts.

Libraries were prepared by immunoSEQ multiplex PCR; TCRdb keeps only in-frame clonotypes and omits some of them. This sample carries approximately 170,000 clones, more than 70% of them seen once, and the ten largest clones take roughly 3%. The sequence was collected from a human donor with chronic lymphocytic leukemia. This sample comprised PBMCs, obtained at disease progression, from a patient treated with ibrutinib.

The DNA of the CDR3 is TGTGCCTGGAAGGAAGACGGGTGGGCAGAGTCCTACGAGCAGTACTTC. Residues: CAWKEDGWAESYEQYF. The chain employs TRBV30 and TRBJ2-7, with no clear D. V was trimmed by 4 bases and J by 1 base, leaving 20 bases between them. The CDR3 covers 16 residues. The V gene's germline CDR1 is GTSNPN and CDR2 SVGIG (reference sequence).